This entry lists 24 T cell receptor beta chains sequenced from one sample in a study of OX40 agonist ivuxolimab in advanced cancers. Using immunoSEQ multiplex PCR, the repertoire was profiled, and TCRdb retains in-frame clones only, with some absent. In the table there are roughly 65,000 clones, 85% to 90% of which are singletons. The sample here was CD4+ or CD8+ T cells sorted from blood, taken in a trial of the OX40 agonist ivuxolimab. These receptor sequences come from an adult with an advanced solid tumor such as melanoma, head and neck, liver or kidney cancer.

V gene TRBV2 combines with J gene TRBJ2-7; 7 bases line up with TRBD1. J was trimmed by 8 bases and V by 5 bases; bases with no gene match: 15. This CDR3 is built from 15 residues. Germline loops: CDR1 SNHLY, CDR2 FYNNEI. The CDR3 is CASSYSRGTDQKQYF. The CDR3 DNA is TGTGCCAGCAGTTACTCGAGGGGGACAGATCAAAAGCAGTACTTC.

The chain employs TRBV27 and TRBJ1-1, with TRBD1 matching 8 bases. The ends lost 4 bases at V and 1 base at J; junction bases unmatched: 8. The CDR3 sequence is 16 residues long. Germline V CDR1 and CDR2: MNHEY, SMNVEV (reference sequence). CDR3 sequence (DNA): TGTGCCAGCAGTTCGACAGGGGCGCCGGGGAACACTGAAGCTTTCTTT. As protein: CASSSTGAPGNTEAFF.

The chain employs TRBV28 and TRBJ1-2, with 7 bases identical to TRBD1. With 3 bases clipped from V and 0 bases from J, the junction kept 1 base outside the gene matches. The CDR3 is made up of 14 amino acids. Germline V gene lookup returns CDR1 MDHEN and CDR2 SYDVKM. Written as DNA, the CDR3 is TGTGCCAGCAGTTTGGGGACAGCTAACTATGGCTACACCTTC. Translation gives CASSLGTANYGYTF.

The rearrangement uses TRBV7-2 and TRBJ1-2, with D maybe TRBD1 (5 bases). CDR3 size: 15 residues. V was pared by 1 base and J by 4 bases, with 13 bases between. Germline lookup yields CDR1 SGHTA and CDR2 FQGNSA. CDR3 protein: CASSLVQGTGYGYTF. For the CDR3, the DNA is TGTGCCAGCAGCTTAGTTCAGGGAACGGGCTATGGCTACACCTTC.

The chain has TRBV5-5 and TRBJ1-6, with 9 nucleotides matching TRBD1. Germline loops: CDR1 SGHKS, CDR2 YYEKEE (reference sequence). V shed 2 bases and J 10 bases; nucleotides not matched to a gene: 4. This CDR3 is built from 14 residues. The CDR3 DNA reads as TGTGCCAGCAGCTTAAACAGGGGGCAGTCACCCCTCCACTTT. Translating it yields CASSLNRGQSPLHF.

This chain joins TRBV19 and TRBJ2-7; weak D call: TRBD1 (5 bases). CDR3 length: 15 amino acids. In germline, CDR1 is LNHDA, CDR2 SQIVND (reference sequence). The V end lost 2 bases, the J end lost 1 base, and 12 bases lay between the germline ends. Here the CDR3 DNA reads TGTGCCAGTAGTATATCCGGAAGGGGATCCTACGAGCAGTACTTC. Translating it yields CASSISGRGSYEQYF.

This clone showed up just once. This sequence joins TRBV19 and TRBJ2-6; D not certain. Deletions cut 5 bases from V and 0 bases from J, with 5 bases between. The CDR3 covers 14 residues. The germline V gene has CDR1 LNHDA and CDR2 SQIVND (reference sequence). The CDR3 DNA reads TGTGCCAGTAGTTGGGGCTCTGGGGCCAACGTCCTGACTTTC. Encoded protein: CASSWGSGANVLTF.

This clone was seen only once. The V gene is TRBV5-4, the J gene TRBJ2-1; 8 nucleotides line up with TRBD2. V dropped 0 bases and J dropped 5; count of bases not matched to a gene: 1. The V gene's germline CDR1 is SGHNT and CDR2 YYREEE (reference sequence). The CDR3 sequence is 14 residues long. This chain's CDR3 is CASSLAGGDNEQFF. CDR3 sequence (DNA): TGTGCCAGCAGCTTGGCCGGGGGGGACAATGAGCAGTTCTTC. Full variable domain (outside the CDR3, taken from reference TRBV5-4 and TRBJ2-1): ETGVTQSPTHLIKTRGQQVTLRCSSQSGHNTVSWYQQALGQGPQFIFQYYREEENGRGNFPPRFSGLQFPNYSSELNVNALELDDSALYLCASSLAGGDNEQFFGPGTRLTVL.

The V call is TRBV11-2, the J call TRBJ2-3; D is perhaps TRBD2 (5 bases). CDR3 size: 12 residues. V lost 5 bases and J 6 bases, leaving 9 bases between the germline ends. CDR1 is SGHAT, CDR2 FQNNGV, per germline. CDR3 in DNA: TGTGCCAGCAGCCTCTGGGAGGATACGCAGTATTTT. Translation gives CASSLWEDTQYF.

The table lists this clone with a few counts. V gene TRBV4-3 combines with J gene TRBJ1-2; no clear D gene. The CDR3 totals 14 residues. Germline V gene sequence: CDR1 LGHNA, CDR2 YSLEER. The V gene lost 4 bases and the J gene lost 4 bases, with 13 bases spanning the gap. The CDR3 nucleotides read TGCGCCAGCAGCCCACGGACGGCAGGCTATGGCTACACCTTC. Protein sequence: CASSPRTAGYGYTF.

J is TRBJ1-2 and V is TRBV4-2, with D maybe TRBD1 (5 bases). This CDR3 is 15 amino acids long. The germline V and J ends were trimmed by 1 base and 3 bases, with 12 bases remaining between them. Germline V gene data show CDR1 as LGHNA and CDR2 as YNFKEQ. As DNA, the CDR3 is TGTGCCAGCAGCCAAGCAGGGTGGAAGGACTATGGCTACACCTTC. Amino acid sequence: CASSQAGWKDYGYTF.

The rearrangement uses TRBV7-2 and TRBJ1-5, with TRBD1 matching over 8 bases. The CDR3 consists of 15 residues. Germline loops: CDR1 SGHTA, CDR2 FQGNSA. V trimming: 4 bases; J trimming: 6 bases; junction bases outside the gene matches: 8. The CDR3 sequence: CASSSGQGEFQPQHF. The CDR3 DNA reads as TGTGCCAGCAGCTCAGGACAGGGAGAATTTCAGCCCCAGCATTTT.

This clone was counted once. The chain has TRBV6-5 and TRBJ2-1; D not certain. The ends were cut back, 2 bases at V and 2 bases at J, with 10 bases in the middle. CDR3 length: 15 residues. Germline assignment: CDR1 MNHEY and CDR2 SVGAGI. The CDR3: CASSYESAPYNEQFF. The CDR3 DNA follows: TGTGCCAGCAGTTACGAGTCGGCCCCCTACAATGAGCAGTTCTTC.

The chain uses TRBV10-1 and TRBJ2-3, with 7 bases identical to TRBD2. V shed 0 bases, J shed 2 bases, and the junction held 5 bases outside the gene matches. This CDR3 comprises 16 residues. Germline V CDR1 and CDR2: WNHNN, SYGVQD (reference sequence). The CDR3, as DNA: TGCGCCAGCAGTGAGTCGCGGGAGTCTTCCACAGATACGCAGTATTTT. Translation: CASSESRESSTDTQYF.

CDR3 nucleotides: TGTGCCAGCAGGGCGGGGCGGGCAGGGGGAGAAAAACTGTTTTTT. Translated: CASRAGRAGGEKLFF. This chain joins TRBV7-2 and TRBJ1-4; TRBD1 matches 7 bases. This CDR3 has 15 amino acids. Germline V gene sequence: CDR1 SGHTA, CDR2 FQGNSA. J gave up 8 bases and V 6 bases, and 12 bases lay outside the gene matches.

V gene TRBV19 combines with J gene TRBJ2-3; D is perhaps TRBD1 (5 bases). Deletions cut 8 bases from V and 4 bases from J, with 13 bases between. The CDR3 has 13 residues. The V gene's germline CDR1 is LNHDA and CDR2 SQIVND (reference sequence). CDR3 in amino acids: CASQIQGSDTQYF. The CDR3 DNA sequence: TGTGCCAGTCAAATCCAGGGTTCAGATACGCAGTATTTT. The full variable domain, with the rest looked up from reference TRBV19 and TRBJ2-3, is DGGITQSPKYLFRKEGQNVTLSCEQNLNHDAMYWYRQDPGQGLRLIYYSQIVNDFQKGDIAEGYSVSREKKESFPLTVTSAQKNPTAFYLCASQIQGSDTQYFGPGTRLTVL.

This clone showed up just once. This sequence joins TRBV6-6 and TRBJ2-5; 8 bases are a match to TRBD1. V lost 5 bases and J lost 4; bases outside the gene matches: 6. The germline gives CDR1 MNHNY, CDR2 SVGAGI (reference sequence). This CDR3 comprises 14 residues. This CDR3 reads CASSDLRGPETQYF. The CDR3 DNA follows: TGTGCCAGCAGTGACCTCAGGGGGCCAGAGACCCAGTACTTC.

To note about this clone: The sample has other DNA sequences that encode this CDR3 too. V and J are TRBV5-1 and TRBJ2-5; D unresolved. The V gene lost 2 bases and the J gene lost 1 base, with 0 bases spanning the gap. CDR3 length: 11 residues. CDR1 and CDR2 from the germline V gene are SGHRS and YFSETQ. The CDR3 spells CASSFQETQYF. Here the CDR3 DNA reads TGCGCCAGCAGCTTCCAAGAGACCCAGTACTTC.

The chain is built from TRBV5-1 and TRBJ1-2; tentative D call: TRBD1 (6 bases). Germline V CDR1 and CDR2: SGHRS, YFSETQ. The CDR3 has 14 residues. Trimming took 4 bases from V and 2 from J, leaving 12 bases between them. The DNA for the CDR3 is TGCGCCAGCAGCGACCCCGGGACAAACTATGGCTACACCTTC. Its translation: CASSDPGTNYGYTF.

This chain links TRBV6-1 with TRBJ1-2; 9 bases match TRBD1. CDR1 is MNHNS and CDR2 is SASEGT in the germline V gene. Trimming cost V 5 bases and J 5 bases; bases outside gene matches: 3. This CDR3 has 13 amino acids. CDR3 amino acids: CASSKDRGYGYTF. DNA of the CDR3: TGTGCCAGCAGTAAAGACAGGGGGTATGGCTACACCTTC.

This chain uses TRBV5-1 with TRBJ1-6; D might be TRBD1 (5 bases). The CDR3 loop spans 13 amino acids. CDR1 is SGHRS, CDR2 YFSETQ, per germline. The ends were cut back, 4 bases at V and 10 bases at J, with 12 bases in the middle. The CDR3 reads CASSLNRYSPLHF. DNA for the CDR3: TGCGCCAGCAGCCTGAACAGGTACTCACCCCTCCACTTT. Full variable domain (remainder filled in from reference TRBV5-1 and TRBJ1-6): KAGVTQTPRYLIKTRGQQVTLSCSPISGHRSVSWYQQTPGQGLQFLFEYFSETQRNKGNFPGRFSGRQFSNSRSEMNVSTLELGDSALYLCASSLNRYSPLHFGNGTRLTVT.

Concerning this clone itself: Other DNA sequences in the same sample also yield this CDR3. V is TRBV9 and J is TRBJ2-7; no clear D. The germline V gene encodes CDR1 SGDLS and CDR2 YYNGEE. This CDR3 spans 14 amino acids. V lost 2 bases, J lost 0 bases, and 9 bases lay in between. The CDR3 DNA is TGTGCCAGCAGCGTGGGCAGGAACTCCTACGAGCAGTACTTC. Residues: CASSVGRNSYEQYF.

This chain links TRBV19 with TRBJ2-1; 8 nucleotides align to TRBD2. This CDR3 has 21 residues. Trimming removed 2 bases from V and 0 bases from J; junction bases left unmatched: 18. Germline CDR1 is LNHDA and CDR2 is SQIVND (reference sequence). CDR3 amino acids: CASSISPIGQREPSSYNEQFF. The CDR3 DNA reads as TGTGCCAGTAGTATATCCCCCATCGGGCAGCGGGAGCCAAGCTCCTACAATGAGCAGTTCTTC.

For the CDR3, the DNA is TGCGCCAGCAGCAAAGGCCTCTTTAGCGGGATAACTATCAGGGCCACAGATACGCAGTATTTT. Its translation is CASSKGLFSGITIRATDTQYF. This sequence joins TRBV4-3 and TRBJ2-3; 8 nucleotides line up with TRBD2. This CDR3 spans 21 amino acids. Unmatched junction bases numbered 24, after V lost 5 bases and J lost 2 bases. Germline CDR1 LGHNA, CDR2 YSLEER.